This T cell receptor (beta chain) is drawn from a study of early T cells in non-severe SARS-CoV-2 infection. Across the whole study: Unpaired chains resulted from sequencing bulk RNA of unsorted whole blood.

Attached unique molecular identifiers marked individual cDNA molecules. TCRdb called the 5' RACE reads again in MiXCR, with one record for every CDR3 protein. The table lists 55,000 to 75,000 distinct CDR3 sequences, about an eighth of them singletons. Germline CDR1 is LNHDA and CDR2 is SQIVND (reference sequence). The V segment lost 6 bases and the J segment 6 bases; nucleotides outside the gene matches: 11. The CDR3 has 16 amino acids. This clonotype was counted ten times or more. The V call is TRBV19, the J call TRBJ2-1; 10 nucleotides agree with TRBD2. The sample comprised whole blood. The source is an adult who was a healthcare worker with PCR-confirmed SARS-CoV-2 infection or an uninfected control (not recorded which). The CDR3 sequence: CASSPPGAGGFNEQFF. The DNA of the CDR3 is TGTGCCAGTAGCCCTCCGGGAGCGGGAGGGTTCAATGAGCAGTTCTTC.